The present T cell receptor beta chain was sequenced within a study of control samples from healthy donors and cancer patients. This CDR3 is built from 14 residues. CDR1 is MNHNS, CDR2 SASEGT, per germline. Trimming took 2 bases from V and 2 from J, leaving 10 bases between them. Data came from immunoSEQ multiplex PCR; TCRdb stores just in-frame clones and leaves some out. The table shows 35,000 to 50,000 clones, with around 94% occurring only once. The chain recombines TRBV6-1 with TRBJ2-7; D might be TRBD1 (5 bases). The origin of this receptor is a man in his 60s in good health. The sample taken for sequencing was blood. The CDR3 region is CASSESPGPYEQYF. The CDR3 bases are TGTGCCAGCAGTGAATCTCCAGGGCCCTACGAGCAGTACTTC.